This entry features one T cell receptor beta chain sequence. This sample was included in a study of Graves' ophthalmopathy and Graves' hyperthyroidism. The CDR3 runs 14 residues. Germline V gene sequence: CDR1 SGHRS, CDR2 YFSETQ. Between the trimmed V and J ends, which lost 5 bases and 4 bases, there was a span of 15 bases. Amplified material comprised TCR beta CDR3 regions derived from RNA transcripts. The first-round RT-PCR employed HTBI primers together with the Qiagen OneStep RT-PCR kit. A multiplex PCR was then performed as the second round. TCRdb re-analysed the multiplex PCR reads in MiXCR, keeping a single row per CDR3 protein. The profile shows around 470,000 distinct CDR3 sequences, around 15% of them singletons. Excluded: other autoimmune disease, uncontrolled infection, pregnancy or lactation.

V gene TRBV5-1 combines with J gene TRBJ1-1; D is unresolved. The sequence derives from a woman in her 30s with Graves' ophthalmopathy. Sequences were obtained from blood. CDR3 sequence reads: CASRLRAAGTEAFF. The CDR3 DNA reads TGCGCCAGCAGGCTGAGGGCGGCTGGCACTGAAGCTTTCTTT. Full variable domain (rest looked up from reference TRBV5-1 and TRBJ1-1): KAGVTQTPRYLIKTRGQQVTLSCSPISGHRSVSWYQQTPGQGLQFLFEYFSETQRNKGNFPGRFSGRQFSNSRSEMNVSTLELGDSALYLCASRLRAAGTEAFFGQGTRLTVV.